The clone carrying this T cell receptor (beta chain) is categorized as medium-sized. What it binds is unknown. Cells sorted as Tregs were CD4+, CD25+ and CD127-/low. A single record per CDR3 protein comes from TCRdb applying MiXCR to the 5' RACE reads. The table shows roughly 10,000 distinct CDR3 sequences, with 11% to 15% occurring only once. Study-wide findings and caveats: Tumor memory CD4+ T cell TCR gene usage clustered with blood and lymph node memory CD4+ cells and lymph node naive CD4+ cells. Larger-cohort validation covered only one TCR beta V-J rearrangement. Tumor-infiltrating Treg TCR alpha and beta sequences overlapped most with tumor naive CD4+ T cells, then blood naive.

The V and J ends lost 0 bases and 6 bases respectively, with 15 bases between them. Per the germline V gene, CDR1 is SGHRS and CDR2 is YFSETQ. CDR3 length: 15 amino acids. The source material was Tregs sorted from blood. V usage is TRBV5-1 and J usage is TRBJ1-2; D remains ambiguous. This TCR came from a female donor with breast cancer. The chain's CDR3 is CASSLEVGTVDGYTF. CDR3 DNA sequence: TGCGCCAGCAGCTTGGAGGTGGGCACCGTCGATGGCTACACCTTC.